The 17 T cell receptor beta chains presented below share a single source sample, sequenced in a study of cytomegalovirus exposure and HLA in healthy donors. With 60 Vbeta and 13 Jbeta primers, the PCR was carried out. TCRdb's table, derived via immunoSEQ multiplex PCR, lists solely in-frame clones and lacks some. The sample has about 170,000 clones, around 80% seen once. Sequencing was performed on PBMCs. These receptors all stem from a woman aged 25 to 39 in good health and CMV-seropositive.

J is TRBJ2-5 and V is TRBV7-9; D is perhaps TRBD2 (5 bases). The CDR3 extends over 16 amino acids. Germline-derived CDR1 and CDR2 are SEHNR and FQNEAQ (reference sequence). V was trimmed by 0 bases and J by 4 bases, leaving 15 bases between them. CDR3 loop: CASSLAEAELGETQYF. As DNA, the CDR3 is TGTGCCAGCAGCTTAGCGGAGGCGGAACTGGGAGAGACCCAGTACTTC.

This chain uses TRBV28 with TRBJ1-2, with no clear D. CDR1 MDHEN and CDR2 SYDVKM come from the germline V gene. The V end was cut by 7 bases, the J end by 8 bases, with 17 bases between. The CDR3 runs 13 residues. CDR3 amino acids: CASTQESSMGYTF. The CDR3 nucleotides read TGTGCCAGCACCCAGGAAAGTTCTATGGGCTACACCTTC.

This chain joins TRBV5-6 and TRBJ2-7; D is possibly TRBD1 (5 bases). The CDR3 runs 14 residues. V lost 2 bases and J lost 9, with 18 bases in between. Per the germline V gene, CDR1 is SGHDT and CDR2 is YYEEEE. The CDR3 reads CASSFSGAKSLQYF. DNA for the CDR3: TGTGCCAGCAGCTTCAGTGGGGCGAAGAGTCTGCAGTACTTC.

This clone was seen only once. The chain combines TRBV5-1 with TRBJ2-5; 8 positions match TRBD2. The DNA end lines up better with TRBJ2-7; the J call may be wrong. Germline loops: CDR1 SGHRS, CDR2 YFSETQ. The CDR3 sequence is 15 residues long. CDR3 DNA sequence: TGCGCCAGCAGCTTGGCGGGACTAGGGACCTACGAGCAGTACTTC. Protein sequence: CASSLAGLGTYEQYF.

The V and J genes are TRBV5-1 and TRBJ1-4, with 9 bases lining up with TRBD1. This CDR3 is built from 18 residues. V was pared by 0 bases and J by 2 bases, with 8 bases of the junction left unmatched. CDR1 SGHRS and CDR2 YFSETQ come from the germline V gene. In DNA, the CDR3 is TGCGCCAGCAGCTTGGCCGGGATACAGGGGGCTACTAATGAAAAACTGTTTTTT. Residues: CASSLAGIQGATNEKLFF.

CDR3 in amino acids: CASSAQRAAGRGYTF. The CDR3 bases are TGTGCCAGTAGTGCTCAAAGGGCCGCAGGGCGCGGCTACACCTTC. The J gene is TRBJ1-2, the V gene TRBV19; perhaps TRBD1 as D (5 bases). CDR3 length: 15 residues. Germline CDR1 LNHDA, CDR2 SQIVND (reference sequence). Trimming pared 5 bases from V and 8 bases from J, leaving 21 bases between.

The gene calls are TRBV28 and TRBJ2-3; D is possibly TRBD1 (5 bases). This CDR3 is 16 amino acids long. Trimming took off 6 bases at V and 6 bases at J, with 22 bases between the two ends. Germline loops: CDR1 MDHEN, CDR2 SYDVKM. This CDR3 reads CASRMSAGFFSDTQYF. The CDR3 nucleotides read TGTGCCAGCAGGATGTCTGCAGGGTTTTTCTCGGATACGCAGTATTTT.

CDR3 in amino acids: CASSEQGGYTALYGYTF. For the CDR3, the DNA is TGTGCCAGCAGTGAACAGGGCGGCTACACCGCCTTGTATGGCTACACCTTC. J is TRBJ1-2 and V is TRBV6-1, with a possible D match to TRBD1 (5 bases). There are 17 residues in the CDR3. The V end was cut by 2 bases, the J end by 5 bases, with 21 bases between. Germline CDR1 is MNHNS and CDR2 is SASEGT.

The DNA of the CDR3 is TGTGCCAGCTCACTGGGACAGGGGGCGCGTGGCTACACCTTC. This encodes CASSLGQGARGYTF. The V gene is TRBV18, the J gene TRBJ1-2; TRBD1 matches 12 bases. V trimming: 4 bases; J trimming: 7 bases; junction bases outside the gene matches: 4. The CDR3 length is 14 residues. The germline V gene has CDR1 KGHSH and CDR2 LQKENI.

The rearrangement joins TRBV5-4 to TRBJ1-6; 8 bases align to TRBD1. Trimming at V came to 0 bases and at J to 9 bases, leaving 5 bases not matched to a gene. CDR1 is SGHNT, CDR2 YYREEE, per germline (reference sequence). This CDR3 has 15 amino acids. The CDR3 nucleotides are TGTGCCAGCAGCTTGGGGACAGGGTTGATTTCACCCCTCCACTTT. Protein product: CASSLGTGLISPLHF.

The CDR3 here is CASSLVAGGPYNEQFF. The CDR3 DNA sequence: TGTGCCAGCAGCTTAGTGGCGGGGGGGCCCTACAATGAGCAGTTCTTC. The chain links TRBV7-2 to TRBJ2-1; 9 bases map to TRBD2. Looked up from germline, CDR1 is SGHTA and CDR2 is FQGNSA. This CDR3 spans 16 amino acids. The V segment lost 1 base and the J segment 2 bases; nucleotides outside the gene matches: 3.

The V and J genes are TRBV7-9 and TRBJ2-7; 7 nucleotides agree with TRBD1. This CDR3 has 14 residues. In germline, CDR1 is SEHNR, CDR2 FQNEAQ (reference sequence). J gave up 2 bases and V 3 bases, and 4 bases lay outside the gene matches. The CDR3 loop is CASSFGTVAYEQYF. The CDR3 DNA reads TGTGCCAGCAGCTTCGGGACAGTCGCCTACGAGCAGTACTTC. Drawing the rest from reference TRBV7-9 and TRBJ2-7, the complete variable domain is DTGVSQNPRHKITKRGQNVTFRCDPISEHNRLYWYRQTLGQGPEFLTYFQNEAQLEKSRLLSDRFSAERPKGSFSTLEIQRTEQGDSAMYLCASSFGTVAYEQYFGPGTRLTVT.

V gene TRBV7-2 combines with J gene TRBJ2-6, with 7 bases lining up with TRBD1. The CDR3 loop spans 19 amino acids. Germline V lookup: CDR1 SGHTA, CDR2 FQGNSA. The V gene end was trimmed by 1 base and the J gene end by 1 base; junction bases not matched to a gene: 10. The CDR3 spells CASSLGGVVQGSGANVLTF. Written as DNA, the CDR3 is TGTGCCAGCAGCTTAGGAGGGGTGGTACAGGGGTCTGGGGCCAACGTCCTGACTTTC.

The CDR3 DNA reads as TGTGCCAGTAACGGTGACAGGATCTCTGGAAACACCATATATTTT. It codes for CASNGDRISGNTIYF. This chain joins TRBV19 and TRBJ1-3; D is perhaps TRBD1 (6 bases). The V gene's germline CDR1 is LNHDA and CDR2 SQIVND (reference sequence). This CDR3 has 15 amino acids. V was pared by 7 bases and J by 0 bases, with 13 bases between.

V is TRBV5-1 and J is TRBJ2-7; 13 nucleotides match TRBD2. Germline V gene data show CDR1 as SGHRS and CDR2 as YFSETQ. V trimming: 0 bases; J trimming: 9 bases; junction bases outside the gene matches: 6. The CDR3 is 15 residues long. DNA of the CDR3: TGCGCCAGCAGCTTGGAAGGACTAGCGGGAGATGGGCAGTACTTC. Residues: CASSLEGLAGDGQYF.

In DNA, the CDR3 is TGTGCCAGTAGTCACATACAGGGGGCAGGGAACACTGAAGCTTTCTTT. This gives the protein CASSHIQGAGNTEAFF. The chain is built from TRBV19 and TRBJ1-1; 9 nucleotides align to TRBD1. The CDR3 totals 16 residues. The V gene end was trimmed by 5 bases and the J gene end by 1 base; junction bases not matched to a gene: 8. Germline V gene data show CDR1 as LNHDA and CDR2 as SQIVND (reference sequence).

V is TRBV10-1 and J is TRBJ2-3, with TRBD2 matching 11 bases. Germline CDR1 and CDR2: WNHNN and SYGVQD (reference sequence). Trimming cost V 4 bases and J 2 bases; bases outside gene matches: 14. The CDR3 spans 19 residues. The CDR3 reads CASSGPGASGRTHTDTQYF. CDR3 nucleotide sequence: TGCGCCAGCAGTGGCCCTGGGGCTAGCGGGAGGACGCACACAGATACGCAGTATTTT.